This TCR beta chain comes out of a study of human T cells and chemical hapten exposure. TCRdb itself ran the RACE reads through MiXCR, one entry per CDR3 protein. The repertoire holds approximately 34,000 distinct CDR3 sequences, with approximately 5% as singletons. The time point is: healthy volunteer bleed at 6 weeks. Unfractionated whole blood served as the source for total RNA extraction. This clonotype occurred many times. The sequencing input was whole blood. This TCR was sampled from a human donor in good health. Some clones in this sample may be carry-over from other donors' samples.

CDR3 region: CASSQARLAEQFF. The CDR3 bases are TGTGCCAGCAGCCAAGCACGACTAGCGGAGCAGTTCTTC. V and J are TRBV14 and TRBJ2-1, with 8 bases aligning to TRBD2. The trim removed 1 base at V and 10 bases at J, leaving 3 bases unmatched. Germline CDR1 and CDR2: SGHDN and FVKESK. The CDR3 totals 13 residues. Supplemented by reference TRBV14 and TRBJ2-1, the full variable domain reads EAGVTQFPSHSVIEKGQTVTLRCDPISGHDNLYWYRRVMGKEIKFLLHFVKESKQDESGMPNNRFLAERTGGTYSTLKVQPAELEDSGVYFCASSQARLAEQFFGPGTRLTVL.